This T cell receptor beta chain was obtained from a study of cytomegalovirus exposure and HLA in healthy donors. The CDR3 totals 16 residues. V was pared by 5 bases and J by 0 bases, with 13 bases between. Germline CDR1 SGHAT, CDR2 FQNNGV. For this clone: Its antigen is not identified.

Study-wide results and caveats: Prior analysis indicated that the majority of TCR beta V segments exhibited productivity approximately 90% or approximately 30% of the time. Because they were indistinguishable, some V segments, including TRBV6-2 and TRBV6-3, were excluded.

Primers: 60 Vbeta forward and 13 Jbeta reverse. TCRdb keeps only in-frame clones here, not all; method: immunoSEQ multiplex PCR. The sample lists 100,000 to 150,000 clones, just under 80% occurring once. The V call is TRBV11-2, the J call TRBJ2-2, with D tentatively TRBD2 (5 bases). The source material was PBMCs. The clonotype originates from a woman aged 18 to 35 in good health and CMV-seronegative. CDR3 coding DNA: TGTGCCAGCAGCCTCCCTAGCACATCGAACACCGGGGAGCTGTTTTTT. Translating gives CASSLPSTSNTGELFF. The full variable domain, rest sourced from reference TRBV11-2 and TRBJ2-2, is EAGVAQSPRYKIIEKRQSVAFWCNPISGHATLYWYQQILGQGPKLLIQFQNNGVVDDSQLPKDRFSAERLKGVDSTLKIQPAKLEDSAVYLCASSLPSTSNTGELFFGEGSRLTVL.